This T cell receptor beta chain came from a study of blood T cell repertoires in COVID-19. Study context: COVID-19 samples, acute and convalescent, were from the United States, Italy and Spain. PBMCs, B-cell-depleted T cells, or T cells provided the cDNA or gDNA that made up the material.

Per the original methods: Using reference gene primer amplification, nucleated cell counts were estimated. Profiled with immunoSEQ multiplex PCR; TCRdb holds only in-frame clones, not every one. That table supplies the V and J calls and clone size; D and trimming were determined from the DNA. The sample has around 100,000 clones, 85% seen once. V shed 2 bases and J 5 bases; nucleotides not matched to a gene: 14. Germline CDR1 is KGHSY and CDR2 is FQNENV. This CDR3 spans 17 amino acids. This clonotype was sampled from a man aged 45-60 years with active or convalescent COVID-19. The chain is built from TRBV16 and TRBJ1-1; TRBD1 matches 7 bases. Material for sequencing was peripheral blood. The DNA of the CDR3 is TGTGCCAGCAGCCAAAATTCTCGGCAGGGGGGTAAGACTGAAGCTTTCTTT. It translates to CASSQNSRQGGKTEAFF.